This entry concerns a single TCR beta chain. What this receptor recognizes is not known. Base qualities are missing; no much larger clone stands one base away. The data were taken from a study of shared clonotypes between healthy human individuals (dated by TCRdb to the early 2020s). Some background on the complete study: Three men and a couple of women, aged 18 to 49 years, made up the cohort. For each donor, three plates each were used for CD4 naive and CD4 memory, two plates were used for CD8 naive, and one plate was used for CD8 memory. The study deeply sequenced blood TCR repertoires of about 5 healthy adults to estimate repertoire size and the extent of clonotype sharing between individuals. To increase sequencing depth and limit assay-specific biases, different laboratories used diverse techniques to prepare libraries and sequence TCR repertoires. Each donor's leukapheresis produced roughly between about 0.8 and 10 billion PBMCs. Study-wide conclusions, independent of this receptor: Pairwise subsampling indicated that sequencing depth was expected to affect the degree of clonotype sharing among donors. Clonotypes shared by all four sorted-subset donors showed higher generation probabilities than non-shared clonotypes. Sharing across a few donors was observed for 4.5% to 6.5% of naive CD4, less than 4% of naive CD8, 2.3% of memory CD4, and 0.4% of memory CD8 clonotypes. Naive subsets generally had larger estimated clonotype richness than memory subsets did. Rarefaction of sorted-subset datasets indicated incomplete sequencing despite the large sequencing depth. The small number of donors limited the genetic and exposure-history diversity represented. Sampling was restricted to blood, and TCR repertoires in tissue are likely to differ from TCR repertoires in blood.

The junction carries 14 bases between V and J, which are trimmed by 0 bases and 3 bases respectively. The germline V gene yields MNHEY for CDR1 and SVGAGI for CDR2. The CDR3 contains 16 residues, cysteine and phenylalanine counted. This entry keeps only the CDR3 DNA: 48 bases, framed from base 1. CD8 naive samples were CD45RO-negative cells positively selected for CCR7, giving a CD45RA+CCR7+ population that excluded TemRA cells. Healthy HIV-negative adults with no recently reported acute infections or vaccinations were included as donors. Every donor was a Caucasian adult living in Nashville, Tennessee, USA. After blood collection by leukapheresis, PBMCs were isolated using Ficoll-Histopaque density gradient centrifugation and then cryopreserved in the vapor phase of liquid nitrogen. Analytical flow cytometry was used to check the purity and quantity of every magnetically sorted T cell population. Genomic DNA was isolated from every sorted fraction and measured by UV absorbance on a Nanodrop 2000c.

TCR CDR3 regions were amplified from genomic DNA by multiplex PCR using the deep immunoSEQ assay. Extracted genomic DNA from each cell subset was spread evenly across all wells of several immunoSEQ 96-well plates, with each plate serving as a replicate. For sorted subsets, approximately 200 ng of genomic DNA, equivalent to some 33,000 T cell genomes, went into each replicate PCR. Purified libraries were quantified with a Qubit 3.0 fluorometer, sized on a Bioanalyzer 2100, and re-quantified with the KAPA Library Quantification kit. A separate single-read 150-cycle Illumina NextSeq 550 flow cell was used to sequence each immunoSEQ 96-well plate. The paper's processing steps were these. Because the immunoSEQ output included only junctional sequences and no quality scores, the filtering could not be the same as the filtering used for full-length reads. Sequences were annotated with PyIR, a Python wrapper for IgBLAST v1.9, using IMGT germline references to assign V/J genes and CDR3. Reads were removed for weak V/J assignments (E-value above 1e-6), missing CDR3, stop codons, out-of-frame junctions, or ambiguous translated residues. A V3J clonotype was defined by an identical inferred V gene, J gene, and CDR3 amino acid sequence. The percentage overlap between two repertoires was calculated by dividing the number of shared unique clonotypes by the size of the smaller repertoire. Three approaches were used to assess repertoire richness: RTK rarefaction, the Chao1 estimator, and Recon v2.1 estimates of unobserved clonotypes. For all TCRbeta clonotypes obtained by the gDNA method from a few donors, generation probabilities were computed with OLGA. Here the immuneACCESS table is served through TCRdb, limited to in-frame sequences with V and J called. Missing clones are a known gap in these copies; in checked studies unresolved V genes cover under half, and the rest lacks a known reason. V, J and clone size are taken as reported in that table, and D and trimming were inferred from the DNA itself. For this sample there are some 2.1 million clones; over 85% appear just once. The top ten clones comprise approximately 1.6% of the sample.

The rearranged segments are TRBV6-5 and TRBJ1-1, with a weak D call of TRBD1 (6 bases match). Specimen: naive CD8+ T cells from PBMCs. The cell subset or site label here, explained by the study, means: CD45RA+CCR7+. The receptor was derived from a man aged 18 to 30 in good health. Some clones in this sample may be carry-over from other donors' samples. Read as DNA, the sequence is TGTGCCAGCAGTTACTCATATATTGCAGGGGACACTGAAGCTTTCTTT. Protein translation: CASSYSYIAGDTEAFF.